This entry features one TCR beta chain sequence. This entry belongs to a study of radiotherapy plus CTLA-4 blockade in lung cancer. Sequencing used immunoSEQ multiplex PCR; TCRdb keeps in-frame clones, though not all of them. The sample yields tens of thousands of clones, 60% to 85% seen once. The CDR3 consists of 14 residues. Trimming took 2 bases from V and 2 from J, leaving 8 bases between them. Looked up from germline, CDR1 is SNHLY and CDR2 is FYNNEI. Focal radiation plus CTLA-4 blockade with ipilimumab was administered to patients who had chemo-refractory metastatic non-small-cell lung cancer. The sequence was obtained from a human donor with non-small cell lung cancer who had a partial response to radiotherapy plus ipilimumab. Some clones in this sample may be carry-over from other donors' samples. Here the sequenced sample was peripheral blood, taken from a patient treated with radiotherapy plus ipilimumab. The V and J genes are TRBV2 and TRBJ2-3; D not certain. The CDR3 sequence is CASSERSVTDTQYF. In nucleotides, the CDR3 is TGTGCCAGCAGTGAACGGAGCGTCACAGATACGCAGTATTTT.